Following are 14 T cell receptor beta chains from one sample sequenced in a study of T cells in Graves' hyperthyroidism and ophthalmopathy. RNA transcripts provided the source from which TCR beta CDR3 regions were amplified. During a first-round RT-PCR of the TCR CDR3, the HTBI primer set was used. TCRdb reanalysed the multiplex PCR reads using MiXCR and keeps one entry per CDR3 protein. In the table there are approximately 600,000 distinct CDR3 sequences, more than 20% of which are singletons. Source material: blood. The receptors come from a man in his thirties or forties with Graves' ophthalmopathy.

This clonotype was observed a few times. The V call is TRBV10-3, the J call TRBJ2-2, with 9 positions matching TRBD2. With V trimmed by 3 bases and J by 8 bases, 10 bases remained unmatched. Germline V gene lookup returns CDR1 ENHRY and CDR2 SYGVKD. The CDR3 contains 16 residues. DNA of the CDR3: TGTGCCATCAGTGAAAGGGCGGGAGGGCCGAGTGGGGAGCTGTTTTTT. Translated, it gives CAISERAGGPSGELFF.

V gene TRBV20-1 combines with J gene TRBJ1-1, with unresolved D. V dropped 3 bases and J dropped 2 bases, with 16 bases sitting between them. The germline V gene has CDR1 DFQATT and CDR2 SNEGSKA (reference sequence). This CDR3 has 15 residues. The CDR3 coding sequence is TGCAGTGCTAGCAGGCCAGGACGGCTTAACACTGAAGCTTTCTTT. This sequence encodes CSASRPGRLNTEAFF.

This clonotype appeared a few times. J is TRBJ2-1 and V is TRBV12-5; weak D call: TRBD2 (5 bases). The CDR3 extends over 14 amino acids. The V end was cut by 0 bases, the J end by 12 bases, with 15 bases between. Germline CDR1 reads LGHNT; CDR2 reads FRNRAP. The CDR3 region is CASGLVLRAPTQFF. The CDR3 coding sequence is TGTGCTAGTGGTTTGGTACTGCGGGCACCCACGCAGTTCTTC.

This clonotype was counted many times. The rearrangement joins TRBV6-1 to TRBJ1-1, with D uncertain. The CDR3 extends over 13 amino acids. V shed 7 bases and J shed 0 bases, with 9 bases lying between them. Germline assignment: CDR1 MNHNS and CDR2 SASEGT. The CDR3, as DNA: TGTGCCAGCAATGCGCCGATGAACACTGAAGCTTTCTTT. Its protein product is CASNAPMNTEAFF.

This chain joins TRBV5-5 and TRBJ1-5, with a tentative D call TRBD1 (5 bases). This CDR3 has 16 residues. Germline CDR1 is SGHKS and CDR2 is YYEKEE (reference sequence). Trimming removed 1 base at V and 0 bases at J, with 11 bases between. This CDR3 reads CASSLLGVGSNQPQHF. The CDR3 DNA sequence: TGTGCCAGCAGCTTGCTAGGGGTAGGTAGCAATCAGCCCCAGCATTTT. The full variable domain, rest sourced from reference TRBV5-5 and TRBJ1-5, is DAGVTQSPTHLIKTRGQQVTLRCSPISGHKSVSWYQQVLGQGPQFIFQYYEKEERGRGNFPDRFSARQFPNYSSELNVNALLLGDSALYLCASSLLGVGSNQPQHFGDGTRLSIL.

This clonotype has ten or more counts. This chain connects TRBV18 to TRBJ2-1; no clear D. Trimming cost V 1 base and J 2 bases, with 6 bases left between them. The CDR3 sequence is 14 residues long. Germline CDR1 and CDR2: KGHSH and LQKENI. CDR3 sequence: CASSPQGTYNEQFF. The CDR3 coding sequence is TGTGCCAGCTCACCACAGGGTACCTACAATGAGCAGTTCTTC. Supplemented by reference TRBV18 and TRBJ2-1, the full variable domain reads NAGVMQNPRHLVRRRGQEARLRCSPMKGHSHVYWYRQLPEEGLKFMVYLQKENIIDESGMPKERFSAEFPKEGPSILRIQQVVRGDSAAYFCASSPQGTYNEQFFGPGTRLTVL.

A few counts support this clonotype. V is TRBV20-1 and J is TRBJ2-7; no clear D gene. The V gene lost 2 bases and the J gene lost 1 base, with 6 bases spanning the gap. There are 12 residues in the CDR3. Germline V lookup: CDR1 DFQATT, CDR2 SNEGSKA (reference sequence). The CDR3 coding sequence is TGCAGTGCTAGACAGCTATCCTACGAGCAGTACTTC. Translated: CSARQLSYEQYF.

In DNA, the CDR3 is TGTGCCAGCAGTTATACAGGGGGCGCGAACACTGAAGCTTTCTTT. It is translated as CASSYTGGANTEAFF. The rearrangement uses TRBV7-8 and TRBJ1-1, with 9 bases fitting TRBD1. The V segment lost 6 bases and the J segment 1 base; nucleotides outside the gene matches: 6. This CDR3 region has 15 residues. Germline CDR1 and CDR2: SGHVS and FQNEAQ.

This clonotype showed up just a few times. No DNA is shown, since the ends of the CDR3 on it are uncertain; the CDR3 is the one TCRdb lists. This sequence joins TRBV6-2 or TRBV6-3 and TRBJ2-1; whether TRBD2, the table's D call, matches the DNA was not checked. Ends included, the CDR3 has 16 residues. CDR1 is MNHEY, CDR2 SVGEGT, per germline. The chain's CDR3 is CASSTSVLAGINEQFF.

This chain joins TRBV10-3 and TRBJ2-1; D remains unclear. Germline V gene lookup returns CDR1 ENHRY and CDR2 SYGVKD. Trimming removed 7 bases at V and 1 base at J, with 11 bases between. This CDR3 has 14 amino acids. The CDR3 sequence: CAITRELSYNEQFF. The CDR3 bases are TGTGCCATCACAAGGGAACTTTCCTACAATGAGCAGTTCTTC.

The chain joins TRBV6-2 or TRBV6-3 to TRBJ2-5, with D uncertain. The CDR3 has 13 amino acids. Germline V gene data show CDR1 as MNHEY and CDR2 as SVGEGT. Trimming stripped 8 bases from V and 2 bases from J, with 12 bases between. The CDR3 sequence is CASPPGAQETQYF. In DNA, the CDR3 is TGTGCCAGCCCCCCCGGCGCTCAAGAGACCCAGTACTTC.

This clonotype was found many times. The V and J genes are TRBV28 and TRBJ2-7, with D maybe TRBD1 (5 bases). The CDR3 loop spans 15 amino acids. The germline V and J ends were trimmed by 1 base and 3 bases, with 13 bases remaining between them. Germline assignment: CDR1 MDHEN and CDR2 SYDVKM. CDR3 loop: CASSLLSREGYEQYF. For the CDR3, the DNA is TGTGCCAGCAGTTTATTGTCCAGGGAAGGCTACGAGCAGTACTTC.

The J gene is TRBJ2-7, the V gene TRBV7-2; 12 bases align to TRBD2. V trimming: 1 base; J trimming: 6 bases; junction bases outside the gene matches: 1. Germline V lookup: CDR1 SGHTA, CDR2 FQGNSA. This CDR3 has 14 residues. The chain's CDR3 is CASSLVTSGSEQYF. Written as DNA, the CDR3 is TGTGCCAGCAGCTTAGTGACTAGCGGGAGCGAGCAGTACTTC.

The V and J genes are TRBV4-3 and TRBJ1-2; 7 bases align to TRBD1. Trimming took 0 bases from V and 4 from J; bases not matched to a gene: 5. Germline CDR1 reads LGHNA; CDR2 reads YSLEER. The CDR3 is made up of 15 amino acids. Here the CDR3 reads CASSQDTGVSYGYTF. CDR3 coding DNA: TGCGCCAGCAGCCAAGACACAGGGGTTAGCTATGGCTACACCTTC.